This entry lists 27 T cell receptor beta chains sequenced from one sample in a study of blood T cell repertoires in COVID-19. TCRdb's table, derived via immunoSEQ multiplex PCR, lists solely in-frame clones and lacks some. The repertoire includes more than 150,000 clones, around 80% of them detected once, and 17% sits in the top ten. The sample taken for sequencing was PBMCs or T cells enriched from blood (not recorded which). These receptors were taken from a woman aged 50 to 60 who had recovered from COVID-19.

This chain joins TRBV5-4 and TRBJ2-4; D is possibly TRBD1 (5 bases). The CDR3 covers 15 residues. Trimming took 3 bases from V and 0 from J, leaving 10 bases between them. From germline, CDR1 is SGHNT and CDR2 YYREEE (reference sequence). The CDR3 region is CASSSQDLAKNIQYF. The CDR3 DNA reads as TGTGCCAGCAGCTCACAGGATTTAGCCAAAAACATTCAGTACTTC.

The sample holds one count of this clone. The chain has TRBV2 and TRBJ1-5, with 8 bases lining up with TRBD1. Germline CDR1 is SNHLY and CDR2 is FYNNEI. V shed 6 bases and J 2 bases; nucleotides not matched to a gene: 6. This CDR3 contains 15 residues. The DNA for the CDR3 is TGTGCCAGCAGGGCTACAGGGGGACGCAATCAGCCCCAGCATTTT. This codes for CASRATGGRNQPQHF.

The chain has TRBV9 and TRBJ1-3, with D maybe TRBD1 (5 bases). Germline lookup yields CDR1 SGDLS and CDR2 YYNGEE. CDR3 length equals 20 residues. V gave up 3 bases and J gave up 4 bases, with 29 bases separating them. Here the CDR3 DNA reads TGTGCCAGCAGCGCCCCGACAGCTGGAAGCCCTGAGTATTCCGGAAACACCATATATTTT. Encoded protein: CASSAPTAGSPEYSGNTIYF.

CDR3 bases: TGTGCCAGCAGCAAGGACAGGGGTCAGCCCCAGCATTTT. It is translated as CASSKDRGQPQHF. The rearrangement uses TRBV4-2 and TRBJ1-5; 9 bases match TRBD1. This CDR3 comprises 13 residues. Germline lookup yields CDR1 LGHNA and CDR2 YNFKEQ. Trimming at V came to 5 bases and at J to 6 bases, leaving 2 bases not matched to a gene.

This clone was observed a single time. The rearrangement links TRBV11-2 to TRBJ1-2; D unclear. CDR1 and CDR2 from the germline V gene are SGHAT and FQNNGV. The CDR3 runs 12 residues. The germline V and J ends were trimmed by 3 bases and 8 bases, with 10 bases remaining between them. The CDR3 bases are TGTGCCAGCAGCTTTGCAGGTGAGGGCTACACCTTC. This codes for CASSFAGEGYTF. The entire variable domain, with the rest obtained from reference TRBV11-2 and TRBJ1-2, is as follows: EAGVAQSPRYKIIEKRQSVAFWCNPISGHATLYWYQQILGQGPKLLIQFQNNGVVDDSQLPKDRFSAERLKGVDSTLKIQPAKLEDSAVYLCASSFAGEGYTFGSGTRLTVV.

This chain links TRBV7-2 with TRBJ2-3; D is ambiguous. V gave up 5 bases and J gave up 2 bases, with 8 bases separating them. Germline CDR1 and CDR2: SGHTA and FQGNSA. The CDR3 has 13 amino acids. The CDR3 is CASSDRLTDTQYF. CDR3 nucleotide sequence: TGTGCCAGCAGCGACCGACTCACAGATACGCAGTATTTT. The full variable domain, with the rest looked up from reference TRBV7-2 and TRBJ2-3, is GAGVSQSPSNKVTEKGKDVELRCDPISGHTALYWYRQSLGQGLEFLIYFQGNSAPDKSGLPSDRFSAERTGGSVSTLTIQRTQQEDSAVYLCASSDRLTDTQYFGPGTRLTVL.

This clone was counted a few times. V and J are TRBV9 and TRBJ1-2; 9 bases are shared with TRBD1. The V segment lost 5 bases and the J segment 6 bases; nucleotides outside the gene matches: 8. The CDR3 totals 14 residues. Germline CDR1 is SGDLS and CDR2 is YYNGEE. CDR3 DNA: TGTGCCAGCAGTCCTAATACAGGGGGCAATGGCTACACCTTC. Translation: CASSPNTGGNGYTF.

This chain links TRBV2 with TRBJ1-1; D may be TRBD1 (5 bases). CDR1 SNHLY and CDR2 FYNNEI come from the germline V gene. The CDR3 runs 12 residues. Trimming pared 8 bases from V and 1 base from J, leaving 8 bases between. CDR3 sequence: CASGRGNTEAFF. DNA for the CDR3: TGTGCCAGCGGTAGGGGGAACACTGAAGCTTTCTTT.

The V gene is TRBV28, the J gene TRBJ2-5, with D possibly matching TRBD2 (5 bases). The germline V and J ends were trimmed by 7 bases and 5 bases, with 20 bases remaining between them. CDR3 length: 15 residues. Germline V gives CDR1 MDHEN, CDR2 SYDVKM. CDR3 in DNA: TGTGCCAGCACCCCGGGGTCGGTCGTGGGGGAGACCCAGTACTTC. It translates to CASTPGSVVGETQYF.

This chain connects TRBV3-1 (or the pseudogene TRBV3-2) to TRBJ1-2; no clear D gene. Trimming left V 1 base short and J 12 bases short, with 24 bases between. This CDR3 comprises 16 residues. Germline V gene data show CDR1 as LGHDT and CDR2 as YNNKEL (reference sequence). The CDR3 DNA sequence: TGTGCCAGCAGCCAAGGAGTCCAGCCCGGGAGAAGAGGCGACACCTTC. This translates into CASSQGVQPGRRGDTF.

This chain connects TRBV7-2 to TRBJ2-7, with D possibly TRBD1 on 6 matching bases. V lost 4 bases and J lost 5, with 18 bases in between. The CDR3 totals 15 residues. Germline V gene lookup returns CDR1 SGHTA and CDR2 FQGNSA. The CDR3 region has the DNA TGTGCCAGCAGCTCCCAACCGACAGGCGCGCACGAGCAGTACTTC. Translation: CASSSQPTGAHEQYF.

This clone was detected only a few times. This chain joins TRBV19 and TRBJ1-3, with 7 nucleotides matching TRBD1. From germline, CDR1 is LNHDA and CDR2 SQIVND (reference sequence). The CDR3 contains 22 residues. Trimming at V came to 0 bases and at J to 0 bases, leaving 20 bases not matched to a gene. The CDR3 region has the DNA TGTGCCAGTAGTATAGACCCTCGCGGGACAGCCGTACCACGCGACTCTGGAAACACCATATATTTT. It translates to CASSIDPRGTAVPRDSGNTIYF.

CDR3 DNA: TGTGCCAGCAGCCAGGACAGGGTGGGCACTGAAGCTTTCTTT. This codes for CASSQDRVGTEAFF. The chain is built from TRBV6-5 and TRBJ1-1, with 8 bases lining up with TRBD1. The length of the CDR3 is 14 residues. Germline trimming cut 6 bases from V and 4 bases from J; bases unmatched to any gene: 7. Per the germline V gene, CDR1 is MNHEY and CDR2 is SVGAGI.

The chain links TRBV9 to TRBJ2-5; 9 positions match TRBD1. V trimming: 0 bases; J trimming: 5 bases; junction bases outside the gene matches: 5. Germline V CDR1 and CDR2: SGDLS, YYNGEE. This CDR3 spans 15 amino acids. Here the CDR3 reads CASSVDTGGRETQYF. In nucleotides, the CDR3 is TGTGCCAGCAGCGTAGACACAGGGGGCAGGGAGACCCAGTACTTC.

The chain combines TRBV6-5 with TRBJ2-1, with 9 bases that match TRBD2. The CDR3 loop spans 15 amino acids. From germline, CDR1 is MNHEY and CDR2 SVGAGI. The junction had 15 bases not matched to a gene; V was cut back by 11 bases and J by 7 bases. For the CDR3, the DNA is TGTGCCGCGGGGATGCTAGCGGGATTATTGAATGAGCAGTTCTTC. It encodes CAAGMLAGLLNEQFF.

The rearrangement links TRBV21-1 to TRBJ2-5; TRBD2, the table's D call, lacks a check against the DNA. TRBV21-1 is noted as a pseudogene. The CDR3 contains 12 residues. The CDR3 region is CASSKGLETQYF. CDR3 nucleotides: TGTGCCAGCAGCAAAGGTCTGGAGACCCAGTACTTC.

The chain carries TRBV9 and TRBJ2-1; possible D gene TRBD1, 6 bases. The germline V and J ends were trimmed by 2 bases and 0 bases, with 12 bases remaining between them. The germline V gene has CDR1 SGDLS and CDR2 YYNGEE. The CDR3 contains 16 residues. CDR3 residues: CASSVGTLSSYNEQFF. CDR3 nucleotide sequence: TGTGCCAGCAGCGTGGGGACACTGAGCTCCTACAATGAGCAGTTCTTC.

The chain joins TRBV28 to TRBJ1-3; D is perhaps TRBD1 (6 bases). Between the trimmed V and J ends, which lost 5 bases and 0 bases, there was a span of 14 bases. Germline CDR1 and CDR2: MDHEN and SYDVKM. The CDR3 loop spans 16 amino acids. CDR3 nucleotide sequence: TGTGCCAGCAGTAGAGGACAGACTTACTCTGGAAACACCATATATTTT. It translates to CASSRGQTYSGNTIYF. Complete variable domain (other parts from reference TRBV28 and TRBJ1-3): DVKVTQSSRYLVKRTGEKVFLECVQDMDHENMFWYRQDPGLGLRLIYFSYDVKMKEKGDIPEGYSVSREKKERFSLILESASTNQTSMYLCASSRGQTYSGNTIYFGEGSWLTVV.

In DNA form, the CDR3 reads TGTGCCAGCAGCTTGGGACAGGGGTACAGCACTGAAGCTTTCTTT. Encoded protein: CASSLGQGYSTEAFF. The chain has TRBV7-2 and TRBJ1-1; 10 nucleotides align to TRBD1. CDR3 length equals 15 residues. Germline lookup yields CDR1 SGHTA and CDR2 FQGNSA. J was trimmed by 4 bases and V by 3 bases; bases with no gene match: 5.

The chain has TRBV10-1 and TRBJ2-4; 7 positions agree with TRBD2. The CDR3 runs to 13 residues. V lost 6 bases and J lost 5; bases outside the gene matches: 4. Germline V gives CDR1 WNHNN, CDR2 SYGVQD (reference sequence). The CDR3 spells CASSKRGENIQYF. For the CDR3, the DNA is TGCGCCAGCAGCAAACGGGGGGAAAACATTCAGTACTTC.

This chain connects TRBV3-1 (or the pseudogene TRBV3-2) to TRBJ2-5, with 11 bases matching TRBD2. Trimming took 5 bases from V and 10 from J; bases not matched to a gene: 6. Per the germline V gene, CDR1 is LGHDT and CDR2 is YNNKEL (reference sequence). The CDR3 is 13 amino acids. The CDR3 sequence: CASSGLAGRGQYF. As DNA, the CDR3 is TGTGCCAGCAGCGGACTAGCGGGTAGAGGCCAGTACTTC.

The chain has TRBV5-1 and TRBJ1-1; D is undetermined. V was pared by 4 bases and J by 5 bases, with 15 bases between. Germline CDR1 and CDR2: SGHRS and YFSETQ. The length of the CDR3 is 14 residues. CDR3 region: CASSPLQSGTEAFF. In DNA, the CDR3 is TGCGCCAGCAGCCCACTTCAATCGGGGACTGAAGCTTTCTTT. The full variable domain, in which reference TRBV5-1 and TRBJ1-1 provide the parts outside the CDR3, is KAGVTQTPRYLIKTRGQQVTLSCSPISGHRSVSWYQQTPGQGLQFLFEYFSETQRNKGNFPGRFSGRQFSNSRSEMNVSTLELGDSALYLCASSPLQSGTEAFFGQGTRLTVV.

The V call is TRBV9, the J call TRBJ2-7, with 10 bases aligning to TRBD2. Germline assignment: CDR1 SGDLS and CDR2 YYNGEE. The CDR3 is 16 amino acids. V shed 0 bases, J shed 7 bases, and the junction held 10 bases outside the gene matches. CDR3 nucleotide sequence: TGTGCCAGCAGCGTAGCCCTTAGCGGGAGGCCGGTGGAGCAGTACTTC. The encoded protein is CASSVALSGRPVEQYF.

The chain employs TRBV6-5 and TRBJ2-6; D not certain. The germline CDR1 and CDR2 sequences are MNHEY and SVGAGI. The CDR3 has 13 amino acids. V lost 0 bases and J lost 13, with 10 bases in between. The CDR3: CASSYSDSWVLTF. The CDR3 DNA reads TGTGCCAGCAGTTACTCCGACTCCTGGGTCCTGACTTTC.

This clone was seen just once. The chain recombines TRBV6-4 with TRBJ2-7; 10 bases map to TRBD2. The germline V gene has CDR1 MRHNA and CDR2 SNTAGT. This CDR3 has 15 residues. The trim removed 6 bases at V and 4 bases at J, leaving 9 bases unmatched. CDR3: CASRRPGLAVYEQYF. The CDR3 nucleotides are TGTGCCAGCAGGAGACCTGGACTAGCGGTTTACGAGCAGTACTTC.

The chain employs TRBV14 and TRBJ2-7; 7 nucleotides match TRBD2. Germline V gives CDR1 SGHDN, CDR2 FVKESK. V dropped 1 base and J dropped 0; count of bases not matched to a gene: 6. This CDR3 is 16 amino acids long. The CDR3 loop is CASSQARLADSYEQYF. The CDR3 DNA sequence: TGTGCCAGCAGCCAAGCGCGGCTAGCGGACTCCTACGAGCAGTACTTC.

CDR3 protein: CASSLRRTSGEPYNEQFF. CDR3 bases: TGTGCCAGCAGCTTAAGACGGACTAGCGGGGAGCCCTACAATGAGCAGTTCTTC. V is TRBV7-9 and J is TRBJ2-1; 12 bases line up with TRBD2. CDR1 and CDR2 (germline): SEHNR, FQNEAQ (reference sequence). V gave up 2 bases and J gave up 2 bases; unmatched junction bases: 7. This CDR3 is built from 18 residues.